The source of this T cell receptor beta chain is a study of OX40 agonist ivuxolimab in advanced cancers. The study in broad terms: The costimulatory receptor OX40 (CD134) was targeted by ivuxolimab, a fully human IgG2 agonistic monoclonal antibody. Intravenous ivuxolimab was administered to patients every 2 weeks at six dose levels: 0.01, 0.1, 0.3, 1.5, 3 and 10 mg/kg. Of the roughly 52 dose-escalation patients, hepatocellular carcinoma was present in about 20, melanoma in roughly 15, renal cell carcinoma in 9 and head and neck cancer in 9. The dose-escalation cohort was about 86% male with a mean age of around 62 years, ranging from roughly 20 to 80. Patients were allowed to have had prior anti-PD-1, anti-PD-L1 or anti-CTLA-4 therapy, and roughly 40% of the dose-escalation patients had previously received checkpoint inhibitors. Partial responses occurred in three dose-escalation patients, of whom one had hepatocellular carcinoma and two had cutaneous melanoma. The point of sequencing TCRbeta in the periphery was to test whether ivuxolimab changed TCR sequence diversity and drove clonal T-cell expansion. The monotherapy dose-escalation portion (N of about 50 patients) of the phase I ivuxolimab trial is reported in the paper.

What the authors observed across the whole study: Partial responders in the 0.1-3.0 mg/kg groups had among the lowest normalized peripheral clonal expansion, especially among CD8+ T cells. At doses of 0.1 to 3.0 mg/kg, clonal expansion of both CD4+ and CD8+ blood T cells was observed from baseline to week 6. Low levels of normalized T-cell clonal expansion were also seen in some patients who did not respond. The antigen specificity of the clonally expanded peripheral T cells was not determined. On average, CD8+ T cells showed more expanded clones than CD4+ T cells after ivuxolimab.

Genomic DNA was extracted from sorted cells for sequencing of the TCRbeta CDR3 region. The immunoSEQ Assay was used for sequencing of TCRbeta CDR3 regions. TCRdb took over this immuneACCESS table, retaining in-frame rearrangements with V and J assigned. Such tables are incomplete; in checked studies, under half of the missing clones stem from an unresolved V gene, and the remainder is unexplained. This sample comprises roughly 80,000 clones, more than 75% of them detected only once. Under 0.85% of the sample is held by the ten biggest clonotypes. On this clone itself: What this receptor recognizes is not known. No per-base quality is available; no much larger clone lies one base away.

From a lookup of the germline V gene, CDR1 and CDR2 are MNHEY and SVGAGI. The CDR3 contains 15 residues, cysteine and phenylalanine counted. The read is trimmed to its CDR3 DNA, 45 bases read in frame from base 1. Between the V and J ends, shortened by 7 bases and 0 bases respectively, the junction contains 13 bases. Patients with a history of autoimmune disease or receiving systemic immunosuppression were excluded from the trial. Peripheral blood for TCR sequencing was collected from all dose cohorts at baseline, on cycle 4 day 1, and on cycle 7 day 1. Samples came from an open-label, multicenter, first-in-human phase I dose-escalation trial of ivuxolimab. Adults with locally advanced or metastatic head and neck squamous cell, hepatocellular, melanoma or renal cell carcinoma were enrolled in the trial. Before TCR sequencing, CD4+ T cells and CD8+ T cells from peripheral blood were sorted into separate populations.

The material was CD4+ or CD8+ T cells sorted from blood, obtained in a trial of the OX40 agonist ivuxolimab. This receptor was identified in an adult with an advanced solid tumor such as melanoma, head and neck, liver or kidney cancer. The chain couples TRBV6-5 to TRBJ1-5; TRBD1 is perhaps the D gene, given 6 matching bases. The nucleotides read TGTGCCAGCAACAGGGACCAATATAGCAATCAGCCCCAGCATTTT. This encodes CASNRDQYSNQPQHF.